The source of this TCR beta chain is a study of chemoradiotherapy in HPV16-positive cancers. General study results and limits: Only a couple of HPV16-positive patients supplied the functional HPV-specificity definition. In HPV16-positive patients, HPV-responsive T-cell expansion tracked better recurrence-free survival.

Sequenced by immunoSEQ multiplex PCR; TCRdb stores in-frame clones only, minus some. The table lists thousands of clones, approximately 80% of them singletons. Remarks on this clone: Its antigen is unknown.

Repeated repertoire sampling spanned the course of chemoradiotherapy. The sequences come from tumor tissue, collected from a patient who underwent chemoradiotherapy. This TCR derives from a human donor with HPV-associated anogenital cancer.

CDR3 region: CASSLEGEQYF. The CDR3 nucleotides are TGCGCCAGCAGCTTGGAGGGCGAGCAGTACTTC. The rearrangement joins TRBV5-1 to TRBJ2-7; D remains ambiguous. The V gene lost 0 bases and the J gene lost 6 bases, with 4 bases spanning the gap. CDR3 length: 11 residues. Germline V lookup: CDR1 SGHRS, CDR2 YFSETQ. The variable domain in full, completed from reference TRBV5-1 and TRBJ2-7, reads KAGVTQTPRYLIKTRGQQVTLSCSPISGHRSVSWYQQTPGQGLQFLFEYFSETQRNKGNFPGRFSGRQFSNSRSEMNVSTLELGDSALYLCASSLEGEQYFGPGTRLTVT.